Below are 18 T cell receptor beta chains sequenced from a single sample in a study of cytomegalovirus exposure and HLA in healthy donors. The PCR ran on 60 Vbeta and 13 Jbeta primers. Libraries were prepared by immunoSEQ multiplex PCR; TCRdb keeps only in-frame clonotypes and omits some of them. The table shows some 120,000 clones, with about four fifths occurring only once. Sample: PBMCs. The receptors were gathered from a young woman in good health and CMV-seronegative.

This clone showed up just a few times. The CDR3 loop is CASSSPPRTAYSTDTQYF. CDR3 DNA sequence: TGCGCCAGCAGCTCTCCGCCCAGGACAGCTTACAGCACAGATACGCAGTATTTT. The chain couples TRBV5-1 to TRBJ2-3; D perhaps matches TRBD1 (6 bases). Germline-derived CDR1 and CDR2 are SGHRS and YFSETQ. V lost 3 bases and J 0 bases, leaving 20 bases between the germline ends. This CDR3 has 18 amino acids.

V usage is TRBV19 and J usage is TRBJ2-7; no definite D call. The CDR3 runs 11 residues. V lost 5 bases and J lost 5, with 7 bases in between. Germline V lookup: CDR1 LNHDA, CDR2 SQIVND (reference sequence). In DNA form, the CDR3 reads TGTGCCAGTAGTCCGAGAGACGAGCAGTACTTC. Protein: CASSPRDEQYF.

V usage is TRBV29-1 and J usage is TRBJ2-5; TRBD2 matches at 8 bases. V lost 6 bases, J lost 9 bases, and 18 bases stayed unmatched. Germline assignment: CDR1 SQVTM and CDR2 ANQGSEA. The CDR3 is 15 amino acids. CDR3 sequence reads: CSVAPGGAAQEAQYF. The CDR3 DNA reads as TGCAGCGTAGCTCCCGGGGGGGCCGCACAGGAGGCCCAGTACTTC.

This rearrangement joins TRBV28 to TRBJ1-2; no definite D call. CDR1 and CDR2 (germline): MDHEN, SYDVKM. CDR3 length equals 18 residues. Trimming pared 4 bases from V and 4 bases from J, leaving 25 bases between. CDR3 nucleotides: TGTGCCAGCAGTTCCCGGGGAGAACAAAAGCATAGGGCCTATGGCTACACCTTC. As protein: CASSSRGEQKHRAYGYTF.

The chain carries TRBV7-2 and TRBJ2-7; no clear D gene. This CDR3 is built from 12 residues. Trimming removed 5 bases from V and 3 bases from J, with 8 bases in between. The V gene's germline CDR1 is SGHTA and CDR2 FQGNSA. The CDR3 spells CASSRDNYEQYF. CDR3 DNA sequence: TGTGCCAGCAGCAGAGACAACTACGAGCAGTACTTC. Looking up the rest from reference TRBV7-2 and TRBJ2-7 gives the full variable domain: GAGVSQSPSNKVTEKGKDVELRCDPISGHTALYWYRQSLGQGLEFLIYFQGNSAPDKSGLPSDRFSAERTGGSVSTLTIQRTQQEDSAVYLCASSRDNYEQYFGPGTRLTVT.

The gene calls are TRBV6-1 and TRBJ1-2, with D perhaps matching TRBD1 (5 bases). Trimming left V 6 bases short and J 2 bases short, with 13 bases between. CDR1 is MNHNS and CDR2 is SASEGT in the germline V gene. This CDR3 has 14 amino acids. CDR3 DNA: TGTGCCAGCAGCCAAGGGGATAGGAACTATGGCTACACCTTC. Translation gives CASSQGDRNYGYTF.

V usage is TRBV7-9 and J usage is TRBJ2-6; possibly TRBD1 for D (6 bases). Trimming cost V 5 bases and J 0 bases, with 14 bases left between them. Germline-derived CDR1 and CDR2 are SEHNR and FQNEAQ (reference sequence). The CDR3 consists of 17 residues. This CDR3 is CASSAGRGSSGANVLTF. CDR3 DNA: TGTGCCAGCAGCGCAGGCAGGGGTAGCTCTGGGGCCAACGTCCTGACTTTC.

The chain has TRBV5-6 and TRBJ1-5; 9 bases align to TRBD1. Germline V gene sequence: CDR1 SGHDT, CDR2 YYEEEE. Germline trimming cut 4 bases from V and 7 bases from J; bases unmatched to any gene: 12. The CDR3 runs 16 residues. CDR3 DNA: TGTGCCAGCAGCCGCGGGACAGGGTCCCTTAGGCAGCCCCAGCATTTT. Translating gives CASSRGTGSLRQPQHF.

V usage is TRBV6-5 and J usage is TRBJ2-7; a possible D gene is TRBD2 (5 bases). CDR1 and CDR2 (germline): MNHEY, SVGAGI. V was shortened by 0 bases and J by 3 bases, with 15 bases between the two germline ends. The CDR3 sequence is 16 residues long. CDR3 coding DNA: TGTGCCAGCAGTTACTCCGCCGGGGTCAAGCTCTACGAGCAGTACTTC. Amino acid sequence: CASSYSAGVKLYEQYF.

This clone came up once. This chain joins TRBV6-1 and TRBJ2-7; 9 nucleotides match TRBD2. Germline V gives CDR1 MNHNS, CDR2 SASEGT. The trim removed 6 bases at V and 0 bases at J, leaving 3 bases unmatched. CDR3 size: 14 residues. The CDR3 sequence is CASRLGLASYEQYF. The CDR3 DNA follows: TGTGCCAGCAGATTGGGACTAGCCTCCTACGAGCAGTACTTC.

The sample holds a few counts of this clone. This chain links TRBV4-1 with TRBJ1-1, with D tentatively TRBD1 (5 bases). The CDR3 has 14 residues. The V end was cut by 0 bases, the J end by 5 bases, with 10 bases between. In germline, CDR1 is MGHRA, CDR2 YSYEKL. CDR3 DNA: TGCGCCAGCAGCCAAGATCTGGCAGGGACTGAAGCTTTCTTT. Its protein product is CASSQDLAGTEAFF.

This clone was recorded a few times. The chain couples TRBV27 to TRBJ2-5; TRBD2 is a possible D gene (5 bases). The CDR3 runs to 14 residues. Trimming removed 5 bases at V and 4 bases at J, with 14 bases between. Germline V gives CDR1 MNHEY, CDR2 SMNVEV (reference sequence). The CDR3 sequence: CASSLLGIGETQYF. The CDR3 DNA follows: TGTGCCAGCAGTCTACTAGGGATAGGAGAGACCCAGTACTTC.

The chain links TRBV29-1 to TRBJ2-4; unclear D gene. CDR1 and CDR2 from the germline V gene are SQVTM and ANQGSEA. Trimming removed 7 bases from V and 9 bases from J, with 19 bases in between. This CDR3 contains 13 residues. The CDR3, as DNA: TGCAGCGGAATAGTACAGCCAGAAGGCATTCAGTACTTC. Translating it yields CSGIVQPEGIQYF.

The chain uses TRBV7-9 and TRBJ2-5, with 11 bases lining up with TRBD2. J lost 5 bases, V lost 6 bases, and 11 bases had no gene match. CDR1 is SEHNR, CDR2 FQNEAQ, per germline (reference sequence). The CDR3 sequence is 16 residues long. CDR3 nucleotide sequence: TGTGCCAGCAGTCCCGGGACTAGCGGCCTCGGGGAGACCCAGTACTTC. Translated, it gives CASSPGTSGLGETQYF.

This clone was seen only once. The V gene is TRBV19, the J gene TRBJ2-3; 8 bases match TRBD2. The length of the CDR3 is 15 residues. With 3 bases clipped from V and 2 bases from J, the junction kept 4 bases outside the gene matches. Per germline, CDR1 LNHDA and CDR2 SQIVND (reference sequence). The CDR3 is CASSITAGVTDTQYF. The CDR3 DNA follows: TGTGCCAGTAGTATCACAGCGGGGGTCACAGATACGCAGTATTTT.

The J gene is TRBJ1-2, the V gene TRBV7-8; D is perhaps TRBD1 (5 bases). Trimming shortened V by 8 bases and J by 7 bases, and 8 bases separated the two germline ends. The CDR3 is 10 amino acids. Germline values: CDR1 SGHVS, CDR2 FQNEAQ. The CDR3, as DNA: TGTGCCAGCGGGGGGAGTGGCTACACCTTC. Residues: CASGGSGYTF.

This clone was counted between two and nine times. The rearrangement uses TRBV27 and TRBJ1-3; D perhaps matches TRBD1 (6 bases). This CDR3 has 15 amino acids. Germline loops: CDR1 MNHEY, CDR2 SMNVEV (reference sequence). With 5 bases removed from V and 2 bases from J, the gap between germline ends came to 13 bases. The CDR3 is CASSSRGSAGNTIYF. As DNA, the CDR3 is TGTGCCAGCAGTAGCAGGGGTAGTGCTGGAAACACCATATATTTT.

The V and J genes are TRBV29-1 and TRBJ1-6; 7 positions match TRBD1. CDR1 is SQVTM, CDR2 ANQGSEA, per germline. There are 14 residues in the CDR3. The junction had 1 base not matched to a gene; V was cut back by 5 bases and J by 0 bases. The DNA for the CDR3 is TGCAGCGTTAGACAGGGCTCCTATAATTCACCCCTCCACTTT. Amino acids: CSVRQGSYNSPLHF.